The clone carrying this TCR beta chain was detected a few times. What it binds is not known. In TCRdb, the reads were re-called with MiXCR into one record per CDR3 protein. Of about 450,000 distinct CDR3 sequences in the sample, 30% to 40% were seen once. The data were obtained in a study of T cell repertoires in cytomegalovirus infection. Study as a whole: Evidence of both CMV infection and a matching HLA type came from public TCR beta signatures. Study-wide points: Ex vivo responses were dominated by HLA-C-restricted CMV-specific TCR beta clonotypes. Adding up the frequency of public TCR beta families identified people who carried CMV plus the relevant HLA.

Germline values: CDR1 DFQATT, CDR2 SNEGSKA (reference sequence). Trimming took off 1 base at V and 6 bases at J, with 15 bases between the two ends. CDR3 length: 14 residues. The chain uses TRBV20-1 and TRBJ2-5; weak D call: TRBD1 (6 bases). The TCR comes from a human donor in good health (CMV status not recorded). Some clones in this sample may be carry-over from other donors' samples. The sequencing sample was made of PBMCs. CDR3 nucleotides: TGCAGTGCTAGAGTAGTAGGGGACACGAAGACCCAGTACTTC. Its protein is CSARVVGDTKTQYF.